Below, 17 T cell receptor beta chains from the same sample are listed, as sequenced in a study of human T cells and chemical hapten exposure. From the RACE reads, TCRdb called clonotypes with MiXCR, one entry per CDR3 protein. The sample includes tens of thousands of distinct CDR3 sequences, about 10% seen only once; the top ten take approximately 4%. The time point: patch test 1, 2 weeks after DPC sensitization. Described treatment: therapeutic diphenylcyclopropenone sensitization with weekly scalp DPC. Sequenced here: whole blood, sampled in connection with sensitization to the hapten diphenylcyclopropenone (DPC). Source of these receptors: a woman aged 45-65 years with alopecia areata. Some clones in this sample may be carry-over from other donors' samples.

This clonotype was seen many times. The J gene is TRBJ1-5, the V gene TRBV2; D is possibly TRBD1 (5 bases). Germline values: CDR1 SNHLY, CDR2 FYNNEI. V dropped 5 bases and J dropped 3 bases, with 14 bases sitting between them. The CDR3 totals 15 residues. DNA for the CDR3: TGTGCCAGCAGTCAAAGGGGACTTTACAATCAGCCCCAGCATTTT. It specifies CASSQRGLYNQPQHF.

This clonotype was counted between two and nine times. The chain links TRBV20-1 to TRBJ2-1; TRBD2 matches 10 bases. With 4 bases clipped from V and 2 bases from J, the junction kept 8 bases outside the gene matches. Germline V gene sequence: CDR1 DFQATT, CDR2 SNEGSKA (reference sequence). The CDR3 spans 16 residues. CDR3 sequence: CSANSGRAGPYNEQFF. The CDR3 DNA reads TGCAGTGCTAACAGCGGGAGGGCCGGGCCCTACAATGAGCAGTTCTTC.

CDR3 loop: CASRTPLVAGAHQETQYF. Here the CDR3 DNA reads TGTGCCAGCAGGACCCCCCTAGTGGCAGGGGCCCACCAAGAGACCCAGTACTTC. The J gene is TRBJ2-5, the V gene TRBV2, with D perhaps TRBD1 (6 bases). CDR3 length: 18 amino acids. The V gene lost 6 bases and the J gene lost 0 bases, with 23 bases spanning the gap. Germline CDR1 reads SNHLY; CDR2 reads FYNNEI.

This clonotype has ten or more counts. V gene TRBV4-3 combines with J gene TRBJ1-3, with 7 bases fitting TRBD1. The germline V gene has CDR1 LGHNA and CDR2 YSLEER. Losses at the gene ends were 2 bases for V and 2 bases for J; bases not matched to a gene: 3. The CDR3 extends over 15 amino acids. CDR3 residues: CASSQNRGTGNTIYF. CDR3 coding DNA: TGCGCCAGCAGCCAAAACAGGGGAACTGGAAACACCATATATTTT.

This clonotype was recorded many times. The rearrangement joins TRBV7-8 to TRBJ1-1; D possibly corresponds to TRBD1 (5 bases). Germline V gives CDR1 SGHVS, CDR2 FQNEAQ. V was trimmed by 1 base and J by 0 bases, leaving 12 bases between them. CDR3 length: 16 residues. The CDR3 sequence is CASSLVAGRMNTEAFF. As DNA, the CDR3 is TGTGCCAGCAGCTTAGTGGCAGGGAGAATGAACACTGAAGCTTTCTTT.

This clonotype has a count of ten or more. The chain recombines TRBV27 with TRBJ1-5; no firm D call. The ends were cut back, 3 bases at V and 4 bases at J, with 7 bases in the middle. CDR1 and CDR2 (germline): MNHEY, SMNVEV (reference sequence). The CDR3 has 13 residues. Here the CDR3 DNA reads TGTGCCAGCAGTTTGTTGGGAAATCAGCCCCAGCATTTT. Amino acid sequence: CASSLLGNQPQHF.

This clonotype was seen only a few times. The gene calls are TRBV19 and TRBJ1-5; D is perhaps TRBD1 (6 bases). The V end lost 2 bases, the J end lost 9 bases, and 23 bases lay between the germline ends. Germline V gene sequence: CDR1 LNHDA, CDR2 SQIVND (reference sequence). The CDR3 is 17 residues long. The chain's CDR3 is CASSILGGRTSLAPQHF. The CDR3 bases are TGTGCCAGTAGTATATTAGGGGGGCGGACTTCTCTGGCGCCCCAGCATTTT.

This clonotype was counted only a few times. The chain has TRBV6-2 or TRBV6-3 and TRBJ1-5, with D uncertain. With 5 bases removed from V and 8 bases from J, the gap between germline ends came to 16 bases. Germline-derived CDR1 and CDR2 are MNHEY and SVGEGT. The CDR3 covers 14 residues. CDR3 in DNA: TGTGCCAGCAGTACCGGACGGTCTCTGGAGCCCCAGCATTTT. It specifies CASSTGRSLEPQHF.

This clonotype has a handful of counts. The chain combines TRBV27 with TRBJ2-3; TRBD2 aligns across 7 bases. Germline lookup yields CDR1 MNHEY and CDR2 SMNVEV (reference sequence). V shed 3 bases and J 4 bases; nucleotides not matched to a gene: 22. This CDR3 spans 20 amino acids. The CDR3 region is CASSFVLRAGVSRAADTQYF. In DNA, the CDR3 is TGTGCCAGCAGTTTCGTGCTTCGGGCGGGAGTAAGCAGGGCGGCAGATACGCAGTATTTT.

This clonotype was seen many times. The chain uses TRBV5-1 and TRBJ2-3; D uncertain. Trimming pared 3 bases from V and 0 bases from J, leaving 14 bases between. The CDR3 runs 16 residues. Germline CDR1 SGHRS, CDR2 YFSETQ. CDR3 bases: TGCGCCAGCAGCTCGGGTCGCGCATTTAGCACAGATACGCAGTATTTT. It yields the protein CASSSGRAFSTDTQYF.

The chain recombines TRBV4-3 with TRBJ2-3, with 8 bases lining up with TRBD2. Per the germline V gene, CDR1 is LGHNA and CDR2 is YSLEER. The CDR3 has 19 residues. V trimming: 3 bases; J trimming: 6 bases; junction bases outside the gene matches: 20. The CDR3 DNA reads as TGCGCCAGCAGCCAGGGGGACGTAGCGGGGATAAGAGTTTGGGATACGCAGTATTTT. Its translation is CASSQGDVAGIRVWDTQYF.

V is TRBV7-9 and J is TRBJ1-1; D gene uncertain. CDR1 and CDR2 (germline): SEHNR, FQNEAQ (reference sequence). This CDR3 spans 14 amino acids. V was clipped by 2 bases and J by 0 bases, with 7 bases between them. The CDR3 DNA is TGTGCCAGCAGCTTACACGGCATGAACACTGAAGCTTTCTTT. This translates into CASSLHGMNTEAFF.

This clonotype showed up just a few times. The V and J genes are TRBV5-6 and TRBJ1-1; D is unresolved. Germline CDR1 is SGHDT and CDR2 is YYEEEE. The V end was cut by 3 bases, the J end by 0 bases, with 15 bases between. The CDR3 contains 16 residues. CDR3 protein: CASSSHDTTMNTEAFF. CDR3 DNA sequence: TGTGCCAGCAGCTCCCATGACACGACCATGAACACTGAAGCTTTCTTT.

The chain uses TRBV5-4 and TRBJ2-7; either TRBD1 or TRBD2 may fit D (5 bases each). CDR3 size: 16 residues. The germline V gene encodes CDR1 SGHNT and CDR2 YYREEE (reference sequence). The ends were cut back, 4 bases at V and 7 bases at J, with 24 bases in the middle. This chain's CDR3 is CASSTPRGTPGQEQYF. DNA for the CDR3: TGTGCCAGCAGCACCCCTCGTGGGACCCCCGGCCAAGAGCAGTACTTC.

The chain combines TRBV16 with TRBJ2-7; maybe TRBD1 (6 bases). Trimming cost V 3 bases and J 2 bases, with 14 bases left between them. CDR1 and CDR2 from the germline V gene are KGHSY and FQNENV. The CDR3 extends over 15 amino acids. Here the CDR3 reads CASSHLGGYPYEQYF. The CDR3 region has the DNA TGTGCCAGCAGCCACCTAGGGGGTTACCCCTACGAGCAGTACTTC.

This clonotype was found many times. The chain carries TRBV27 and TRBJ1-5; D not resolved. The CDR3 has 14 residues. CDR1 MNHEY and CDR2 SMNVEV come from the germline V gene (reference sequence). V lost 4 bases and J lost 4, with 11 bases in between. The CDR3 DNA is TGTGCCAGCAGTTCACCATCCAAGAATCAGCCCCAGCATTTT. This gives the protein CASSSPSKNQPQHF.

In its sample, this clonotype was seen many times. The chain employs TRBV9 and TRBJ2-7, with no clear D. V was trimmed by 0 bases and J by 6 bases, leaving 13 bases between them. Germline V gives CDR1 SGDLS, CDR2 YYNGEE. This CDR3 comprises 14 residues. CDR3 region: CASSVVGSSREQYF. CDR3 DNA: TGTGCCAGCAGCGTAGTGGGAAGTAGTCGCGAGCAGTACTTC.